The 28 T cell receptor beta chains below all came from one sample that was sequenced in a study of vaccination and CD4 T cells after COVID-19. Treatment indicated: approximately nine-day PBMC culture with coronavirus spike peptide pools or control peptides (ViraFEST assay). The antigens for these receptors are not known. Sequenced with the Oncomine TCR Beta short-read assay was DNA taken from cultured CD4+ T cells. TCRdb reprocessed the PCR reads via MiXCR and lists one record per CDR3 protein. The table records 20,000 or so distinct CDR3 sequences, roughly 71% of them present only once. The specimen sequenced was CD4+ T cells from blood, cultured in vitro. These receptors originate from a human donor who had recovered from COVID-19.

The chain couples TRBV20-1 to TRBJ2-3, with 9 bases fitting TRBD1. The CDR3 loop spans 14 amino acids. V gave up 5 bases and J gave up 4 bases; unmatched junction bases: 7. Per the germline V gene, CDR1 is DFQATT and CDR2 is SNEGSKA (reference sequence). The CDR3 spells CSAGQGRGADTQYF. CDR3 in DNA: TGCAGTGCTGGACAGGGGAGGGGGGCAGATACGCAGTATTTT.

This clonotype has just a few counts. This chain uses TRBV7-2 with TRBJ1-3; D not certain. Germline V lookup: CDR1 SGHTA, CDR2 FQGNSA. Trimming left V 3 bases short and J 3 bases short, with 3 bases between. This CDR3 has 12 residues. CDR3 DNA sequence: TGTGCCAGCAGCTTGGTTGGAAACACCATATATTTT. Protein product: CASSLVGNTIYF.

The gene calls are TRBV28 and TRBJ1-1, with 10 bases aligning to TRBD1. Germline V CDR1 and CDR2: MDHEN, SYDVKM. The CDR3 covers 16 residues. V shed 6 bases and J 2 bases; nucleotides not matched to a gene: 9. The CDR3 nucleotides are TGTGCCAGCAGCCTATGGACAGGGGGTAGAAACACTGAAGCTTTCTTT. The encoded protein is CASSLWTGGRNTEAFF.

This chain links TRBV20-1 with TRBJ2-5; D not resolved. The CDR3 runs to 13 residues. V lost 3 bases and J lost 1, with 9 bases in between. The germline V gene encodes CDR1 DFQATT and CDR2 SNEGSKA (reference sequence). CDR3 amino acids: CSASWRIQETQYF. The CDR3 coding sequence is TGCAGTGCTAGTTGGCGGATCCAAGAGACCCAGTACTTC.

This chain joins TRBV20-1 and TRBJ1-3; D is unresolved. The CDR3 runs 12 residues. Germline V gives CDR1 DFQATT, CDR2 SNEGSKA (reference sequence). V was shortened by 2 bases and J by 3 bases, with 5 bases between the two germline ends. The CDR3 protein is CSARIGGNTIYF. The CDR3 DNA reads TGCAGTGCTAGAATCGGTGGAAACACCATATATTTT.

This sequence joins TRBV7-2 and TRBJ1-2; 8 bases line up with TRBD1. CDR3 length equals 13 residues. V dropped 5 bases and J dropped 7; count of bases not matched to a gene: 6. Germline CDR1 is SGHTA and CDR2 is FQGNSA. This CDR3 reads CASSLGQGGGYTF. In DNA, the CDR3 is TGTGCCAGCAGCCTTGGACAGGGAGGTGGCTACACCTTC.

The chain carries TRBV7-9 and TRBJ2-5, with D possibly matching TRBD2 (5 bases). V dropped 8 bases and J dropped 1 base, with 23 bases sitting between them. Germline V lookup: CDR1 SEHNR, CDR2 FQNEAQ (reference sequence). The CDR3 is 17 residues long. CDR3 amino acids: CASLPGLGFGLQETQYF. CDR3 DNA: TGTGCCAGCCTTCCCGGTTTAGGCTTCGGACTCCAAGAGACCCAGTACTTC.

CDR3 bases: TGTGCCAGCAGTTTTAGCGGGACAGGGATAATGTTTGGGGCTTTCTTT. Encoded protein: CASSFSGTGIMFGAFF. The V and J genes are TRBV28 and TRBJ1-1; 9 nucleotides match TRBD1. The germline V gene encodes CDR1 MDHEN and CDR2 SYDVKM. This CDR3 spans 16 amino acids. Trimming cost V 3 bases and J 11 bases; bases outside gene matches: 16.

The chain is built from TRBV18 and TRBJ2-7; 11 nucleotides match TRBD2. The CDR3 length is 15 residues. J lost 3 bases, V lost 3 bases, and 4 bases had no gene match. Germline CDR1 is KGHSH and CDR2 is LQKENI. The CDR3 here is CASSPELAGDYEQYF. The CDR3, as DNA: TGTGCCAGCTCACCCGAACTAGCGGGAGACTACGAGCAGTACTTC. The complete variable domain, with remaining parts taken from reference TRBV18 and TRBJ2-7, reads NAGVMQNPRHLVRRRGQEARLRCSPMKGHSHVYWYRQLPEEGLKFMVYLQKENIIDESGMPKERFSAEFPKEGPSILRIQQVVRGDSAAYFCASSPELAGDYEQYFGPGTRLTVT.

The chain carries TRBV6-5 and TRBJ2-5; TRBD1 agrees at 10 bases. CDR1 is MNHEY, CDR2 SVGAGI, per germline. The CDR3 covers 15 residues. Trimming at V came to 4 bases and at J to 4 bases, leaving 6 bases not matched to a gene. CDR3 sequence: CASSWDRGYGETQYF. The CDR3 nucleotides are TGTGCCAGCAGTTGGGACAGGGGCTATGGAGAGACCCAGTACTTC.

The chain combines TRBV7-2 with TRBJ2-7; weak D call: TRBD2 (6 bases). Germline CDR1 is SGHTA and CDR2 is FQGNSA. The CDR3 totals 15 residues. Trimming pared 1 base from V and 2 bases from J, leaving 12 bases between. In DNA, the CDR3 is TGTGCCAGCAGCTTAGTAACGCGGGGAGCCTACGAGCAGTACTTC. It specifies CASSLVTRGAYEQYF.

Comment on this clonotype: No DNA is shown, since the ends of the CDR3 on it are uncertain; the CDR3 is the one TCRdb lists. J is TRBJ1-2 and V is TRBV15. Inclusive of both ends, the CDR3 amounts to 20 amino acids. The germline CDR1 and CDR2 sequences are LNHNV and YYDKDF (reference sequence). Here the CDR3 reads CATSKEGTYEQYFGPAGYTF.

This rearrangement joins TRBV20-1 to TRBJ2-3; TRBD2 agrees at 12 bases. V lost 3 bases and J lost 7; bases outside the gene matches: 8. The CDR3 covers 15 residues. CDR1 and CDR2 (germline): DFQATT, SNEGSKA (reference sequence). Written as DNA, the CDR3 is TGCAGTGCTAGGACCCTAGCGGGAGGGCCTAATACGCAGTATTTT. It is translated as CSARTLAGGPNTQYF.

This chain joins TRBV14 and TRBJ1-1; D gene unclear. The CDR3 is 15 residues long. Deletions cut 0 bases from V and 0 bases from J, with 8 bases between. From germline, CDR1 is SGHDN and CDR2 FVKESK. The CDR3: CASSQDAGLNTEAFF. The CDR3 nucleotides are TGTGCCAGCAGCCAAGATGCCGGGTTGAACACTGAAGCTTTCTTT.

The chain joins TRBV10-3 to TRBJ2-3; perhaps D is TRBD1 or TRBD2 (5 bases each). The V and J ends lost 1 base and 0 bases respectively, with 8 bases between them. The V gene's germline CDR1 is ENHRY and CDR2 SYGVKD. There are 15 residues in the CDR3. The CDR3 reads CAISEFGDSTDTQYF. CDR3 DNA: TGTGCCATCAGTGAGTTCGGGGACAGCACAGATACGCAGTATTTT.

This clonotype was seen a few times. The rearrangement joins TRBV4-3 to TRBJ1-3; D not certain. The CDR3 totals 13 residues. V was clipped by 2 bases and J by 8 bases, with 10 bases between them. The germline V gene encodes CDR1 LGHNA and CDR2 YSLEER. The CDR3 sequence: CASSQWRGDTIYF. The DNA of the CDR3 is TGCGCCAGCAGCCAATGGCGGGGAGACACCATATATTTT.

This clonotype was seen a few times. The CDR3 sequence: CASSFPAGAHYGYTF. Here the CDR3 DNA reads TGTGCCAGCAGTTTCCCGGCGGGGGCGCACTATGGCTACACCTTC. The chain employs TRBV6-5 and TRBJ1-2; possibly TRBD1 for D (6 bases). Looked up from germline, CDR1 is MNHEY and CDR2 is SVGAGI. V lost 4 bases, J lost 3 bases, and 15 bases lay in between. The CDR3 has 15 residues.

The rearrangement uses TRBV2 and TRBJ1-2; perhaps TRBD1 as D (5 bases). Per germline, CDR1 SNHLY and CDR2 FYNNEI. The CDR3 length is 15 residues. Between the trimmed V and J ends, which lost 3 bases and 4 bases, there was a span of 15 bases. The CDR3: CASSDRGRVGYGYTF. The CDR3 coding sequence is TGTGCCAGCAGTGATAGAGGCAGGGTGGGCTATGGCTACACCTTC.

V and J are TRBV29-1 and TRBJ2-5; 9 bases are shared with TRBD2. The J segment lost 1 base and the V segment lost 6 bases, leaving 12 bases of the junction unmatched. Germline lookup yields CDR1 SQVTM and CDR2 ANQGSEA. The length of the CDR3 is 16 residues. CDR3 protein: CSVPALSGRFQETQYF. Written as DNA, the CDR3 is TGCAGCGTCCCCGCCCTAAGCGGGAGGTTCCAAGAGACCCAGTACTTC.

The chain carries TRBV6-1 and TRBJ2-2; TRBD1 matches 10 bases. V shed 6 bases, J shed 3 bases, and the junction held 7 bases outside the gene matches. Germline lookup yields CDR1 MNHNS and CDR2 SASEGT. CDR3 length: 16 amino acids. In nucleotides, the CDR3 is TGTGCCAGCAGGCGAGGGGGGACAGGGGACACCGGGGAGCTGTTTTTT. This encodes CASRRGGTGDTGELFF.

The chain is built from TRBV7-8 and TRBJ1-5; D remains ambiguous. The CDR3 has 15 residues. Per the germline V gene, CDR1 is SGHVS and CDR2 is FQNEAQ. The V end lost 5 bases, the J end lost 3 bases, and 14 bases lay between the germline ends. CDR3 sequence: CASSPLRGINQPQHF. CDR3 sequence (DNA): TGTGCCAGCAGCCCCCTCCGGGGTATCAATCAGCCCCAGCATTTT. Looking up the rest from reference TRBV7-8 and TRBJ1-5 gives the full variable domain: GAGVSQSPRYKVAKRGQDVALRCDPISGHVSLFWYQQALGQGPEFLTYFQNEAQLDKSGLPSDRFFAERPEGSVSTLKIQRTQQEDSAVYLCASSPLRGINQPQHFGDGTRLSIL.

Only a few counts were recorded for this clonotype. The chain uses TRBV7-2 and TRBJ1-1; 9 nucleotides line up with TRBD1. This CDR3 region has 16 residues. With 5 bases clipped from V and 4 bases from J, the junction kept 11 bases outside the gene matches. From germline, CDR1 is SGHTA and CDR2 FQGNSA. DNA for the CDR3: TGTGCCAGCAGCGCATCCGGGACAGGGAGGGGCACTGAAGCTTTCTTT. As protein: CASSASGTGRGTEAFF.

V is TRBV7-9 and J is TRBJ1-1; 10 bases are a match to TRBD1. This CDR3 contains 18 residues. V lost 1 base, J lost 1 base, and 9 bases stayed unmatched. The germline V gene has CDR1 SEHNR and CDR2 FQNEAQ (reference sequence). CDR3 in DNA: TGTGCCAGCAGCTTAGTCGCCGACAGGGGGCGAGGGAACACTGAAGCTTTCTTT. Its protein is CASSLVADRGRGNTEAFF.

The CDR3 DNA follows: TGTGCCAGTACCGAAGGGGCAGGGAGGGGTCAGCCCCAGCATTTT. It yields the protein CASTEGAGRGQPQHF. V and J are TRBV19 and TRBJ1-5; weak D call: TRBD1 (5 bases). Germline CDR1 LNHDA, CDR2 SQIVND (reference sequence). The CDR3 covers 15 residues. Trimming removed 7 bases from V and 6 bases from J, with 19 bases in between. Looking up the rest from reference TRBV19 and TRBJ1-5 gives the full variable domain: DGGITQSPKYLFRKEGQNVTLSCEQNLNHDAMYWYRQDPGQGLRLIYYSQIVNDFQKGDIAEGYSVSREKKESFPLTVTSAQKNPTAFYLCASTEGAGRGQPQHFGDGTRLSIL.

V gene TRBV19 combines with J gene TRBJ2-6; D call uncertain. In germline, CDR1 is LNHDA, CDR2 SQIVND (reference sequence). V was shortened by 2 bases and J by 0 bases, with 5 bases between the two germline ends. The CDR3 sequence is 15 residues long. The CDR3 is CASSIIYSGANVLTF. The DNA for the CDR3 is TGTGCCAGTAGTATAATCTACTCTGGGGCCAACGTCCTGACTTTC.

V is TRBV7-2 and J is TRBJ2-1; tentatively, D is TRBD1 (5 bases). The J call is doubtful: the DNA matches TRBJ2-7 better. The germline V gene encodes CDR1 SGHTA and CDR2 FQGNSA. The CDR3 totals 13 residues. CDR3 residues: CASSPSTGYEQYF. In nucleotides, the CDR3 is TGTGCCAGCAGCCCCTCAACAGGATACGAGCAGTACTTC.

The rearrangement uses TRBV15 and TRBJ1-5; 7 positions match TRBD1. V shed 3 bases and J 7 bases; nucleotides not matched to a gene: 12. The CDR3 is 16 amino acids. The germline gives CDR1 LNHNV, CDR2 YYDKDF (reference sequence). The chain's CDR3 is CATSRDTGVVKQPQHF. DNA for the CDR3: TGTGCCACCAGCAGGGATACAGGGGTTGTTAAGCAGCCCCAGCATTTT.

This clonotype turned up a few times. The chain couples TRBV15 to TRBJ2-7; no firm D call. Germline V gene data show CDR1 as LNHNV and CDR2 as YYDKDF (reference sequence). Trimming cost V 3 bases and J 3 bases, with 9 bases left between them. The CDR3 is 13 amino acids. This CDR3 is CATSSRASYEQYF. CDR3 in DNA: TGTGCCACCAGCAGCCGGGCCAGCTACGAGCAGTACTTC.